The source of this TCR beta chain is a study of control samples from healthy donors and cancer patients. Germline assignment: CDR1 KGHSH and CDR2 LQKENI. The CDR3 runs to 15 residues. The J segment lost 8 bases and the V segment lost 3 bases, leaving 8 bases of the junction unmatched. The repertoire was sequenced with immunoSEQ multiplex PCR; TCRdb's copy has only in-frame clones and lacks some. This sample yields around 40,000 clones, of which approximately 90% are seen a single time; roughly a fifth belongs to the top ten. The receptor comes from a woman between 40 and 55 years old with head and neck cancer. Sequencing was performed on PBMCs. V and J are TRBV18 and TRBJ2-1; 9 bases match TRBD1. The CDR3 DNA sequence: TGTGCCAGCTCACCGGGACAGGGTTGGTACGATGAGCAGTTCTTC. This sequence encodes CASSPGQGWYDEQFF.